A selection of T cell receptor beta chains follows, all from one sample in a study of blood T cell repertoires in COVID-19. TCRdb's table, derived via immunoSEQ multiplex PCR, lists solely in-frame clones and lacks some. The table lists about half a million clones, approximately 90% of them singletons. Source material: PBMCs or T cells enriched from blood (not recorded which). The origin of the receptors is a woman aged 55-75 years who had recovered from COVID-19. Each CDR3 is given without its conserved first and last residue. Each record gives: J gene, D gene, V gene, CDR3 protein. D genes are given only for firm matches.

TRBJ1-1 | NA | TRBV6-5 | ASRTGVNTEAF
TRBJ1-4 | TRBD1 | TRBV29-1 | SVRQGADEKLF
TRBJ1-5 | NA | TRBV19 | ASSIPVYSNQPQH
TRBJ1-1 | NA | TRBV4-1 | ASSQITGYTEAF
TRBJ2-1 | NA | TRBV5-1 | ASSWLGLPLNNEQF
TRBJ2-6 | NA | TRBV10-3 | AISAVGANVLT
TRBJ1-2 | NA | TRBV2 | ASSAGVYGYT
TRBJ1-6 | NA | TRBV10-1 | ANPFIRGGNSPLH
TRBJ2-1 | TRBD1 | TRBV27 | ASSPRGRLGGDEQF
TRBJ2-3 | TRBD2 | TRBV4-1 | ASSQAGGQSDTQY
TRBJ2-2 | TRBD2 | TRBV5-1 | ASSSTSGGYTGELF
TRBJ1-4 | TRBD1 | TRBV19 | ASSILDRGNEKLF
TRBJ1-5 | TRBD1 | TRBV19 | ASSIARTGDTNQPQH
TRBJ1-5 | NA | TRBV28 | ASSLERGQPQH
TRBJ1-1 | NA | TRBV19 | ASSYHSGNTEAF
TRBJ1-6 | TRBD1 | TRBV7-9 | ASRPTGANSPLH
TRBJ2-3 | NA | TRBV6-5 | ASRKSRADTQY
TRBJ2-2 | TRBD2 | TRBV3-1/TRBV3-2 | ASSPFDSGATGELF
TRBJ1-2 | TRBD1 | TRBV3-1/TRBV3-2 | ASSQDGTGGSYGYT
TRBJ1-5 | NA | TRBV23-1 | ASSHLNQPQH
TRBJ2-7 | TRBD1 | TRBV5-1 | ASSLNSGQGLEEQY
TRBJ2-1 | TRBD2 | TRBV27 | ASSSPPGGINEQF
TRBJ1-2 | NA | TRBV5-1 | ASSYGQSNGYT
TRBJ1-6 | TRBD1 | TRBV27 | ASSFSGTVSPLH
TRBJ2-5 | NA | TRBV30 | AWSKGGVGTQY
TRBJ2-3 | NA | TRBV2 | ASNIAGSDTQY
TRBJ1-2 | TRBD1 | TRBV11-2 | ASRSAKTAGTGSNYGYT
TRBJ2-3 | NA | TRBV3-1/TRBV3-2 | ASSQEQLDTQY
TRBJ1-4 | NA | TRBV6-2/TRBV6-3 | ASSLGRGPNEKLF
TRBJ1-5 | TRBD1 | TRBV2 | ASRGQGNQPQH
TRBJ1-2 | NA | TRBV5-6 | ASSFGEGLLSSGYT
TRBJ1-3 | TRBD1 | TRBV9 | ASSQGGVGNTIY
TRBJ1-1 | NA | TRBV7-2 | ASSPKGSGTEAF
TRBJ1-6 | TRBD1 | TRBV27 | ASSPDRALGSPLH
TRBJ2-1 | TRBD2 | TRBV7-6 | ASSLGLAGGATYNEQF